This entry lists 5 T cell receptor beta chains sequenced from one sample in a study of cytomegalovirus exposure and HLA in healthy donors. The PCR made use of 60 Vbeta and 13 Jbeta primers. This table comes from immunoSEQ multiplex PCR, and its TCRdb copy is limited to in-frame clones, with some not included. The sample data list under 100,000 clones. What was sequenced was PBMCs. The receptor set was obtained from a man aged 25 to 40 in good health and CMV-seronegative.

The chain couples TRBV11-2 to TRBJ1-2, with a tentative D call TRBD1 (6 bases). CDR1 is SGHAT and CDR2 is FQNNGV in the germline V gene. Trimming took off 4 bases at V and 5 bases at J, with 14 bases between the two ends. This CDR3 spans 14 amino acids. CDR3 protein: CASSSRQVQYGYTF. In nucleotides, the CDR3 is TGTGCCAGCAGCTCGAGACAGGTTCAGTATGGCTACACCTTC. Using reference TRBV11-2 and TRBJ1-2 for the parts outside the CDR3, the full variable domain is EAGVAQSPRYKIIEKRQSVAFWCNPISGHATLYWYQQILGQGPKLLIQFQNNGVVDDSQLPKDRFSAERLKGVDSTLKIQPAKLEDSAVYLCASSSRQVQYGYTFGSGTRLTVV.

The J gene is TRBJ2-1, the V gene TRBV19; D is perhaps TRBD1 (6 bases). The length of the CDR3 is 15 residues. Trimming took off 9 bases at V and 5 bases at J, with 20 bases between the two ends. Germline V CDR1 and CDR2: LNHDA, SQIVND (reference sequence). DNA of the CDR3: TGTGCCAGCCGGCCCCCAGGGGCCCAACACAATGAGCAGTTCTTC. Its protein is CASRPPGAQHNEQFF.

V is TRBV5-1 and J is TRBJ1-1; the match to TRBD1 covers 7 bases. Trimming cost V 4 bases and J 5 bases; bases outside gene matches: 2. The germline V gene encodes CDR1 SGHRS and CDR2 YFSETQ. The CDR3 is 12 amino acids. Here the CDR3 reads CASSPGGTEAFF. CDR3 bases: TGCGCCAGCAGCCCAGGGGGGACTGAAGCTTTCTTT.

The chain carries TRBV18 and TRBJ1-1, with TRBD1 matching 8 bases. V shed 1 base, J shed 4 bases, and the junction held 8 bases outside the gene matches. Germline V CDR1 and CDR2: KGHSH, LQKENI. The CDR3 totals 16 residues. CDR3 DNA: TGTGCCAGCTCACCACGATCAGGGGGCCTGGGCACTGAAGCTTTCTTT. Amino acids: CASSPRSGGLGTEAFF.

The chain has TRBV10-3 and TRBJ1-1; tentatively, D is TRBD1 (6 bases). Germline-derived CDR1 and CDR2 are ENHRY and SYGVKD. The CDR3 runs to 13 residues. V shed 10 bases and J shed 2 bases, with 14 bases lying between them. In nucleotides, the CDR3 is TGTGCCACCGGAGGACAGATTAACACTGAAGCTTTCTTT. It codes for CATGGQINTEAFF.